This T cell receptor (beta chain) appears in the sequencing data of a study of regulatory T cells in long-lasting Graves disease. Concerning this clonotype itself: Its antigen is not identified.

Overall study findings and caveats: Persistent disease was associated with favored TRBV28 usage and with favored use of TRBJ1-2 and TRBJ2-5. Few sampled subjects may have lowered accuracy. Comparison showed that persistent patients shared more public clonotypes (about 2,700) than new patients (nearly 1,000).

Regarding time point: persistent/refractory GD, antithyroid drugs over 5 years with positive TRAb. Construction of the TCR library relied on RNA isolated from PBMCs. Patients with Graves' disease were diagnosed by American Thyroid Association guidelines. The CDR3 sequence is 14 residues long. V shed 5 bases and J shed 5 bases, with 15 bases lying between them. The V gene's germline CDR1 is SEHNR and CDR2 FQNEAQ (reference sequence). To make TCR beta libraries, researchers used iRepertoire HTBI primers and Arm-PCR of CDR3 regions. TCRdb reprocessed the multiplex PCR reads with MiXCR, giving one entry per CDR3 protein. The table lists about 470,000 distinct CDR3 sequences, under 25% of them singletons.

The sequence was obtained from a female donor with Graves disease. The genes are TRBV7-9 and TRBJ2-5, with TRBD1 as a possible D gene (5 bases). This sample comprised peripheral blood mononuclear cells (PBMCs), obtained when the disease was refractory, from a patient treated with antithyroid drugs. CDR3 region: CASSLNAGWETQYF. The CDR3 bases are TGTGCCAGCAGCCTTAACGCAGGGTGGGAGACCCAGTACTTC.